Sequencing of this TCR beta chain was carried out in a study of blood T cell repertoires in COVID-19 (dated by TCRdb to about 2020). At the level of the whole study: Samples from collaborators originated in the United States, Italy and Spain and spanned both the acute and convalescent phases of COVID-19. Subjects who had been exposed to COVID-19, were actively infected with it, or had recovered from it provided the deeply sampled blood TCRbeta repertoires that made up the dataset. Where available, HLA class I and class II types were obtained from metadata supplied by the sample provider rather than from assay-based typing. Samples came from the ongoing ImmuneRACE study (first 160 participants) plus 1,254 subjects from 6 global collaborators. The prospective study material was composed of cDNA or gDNA derived from T cells, B-cell-depleted T cells, or PBMCs. Nearly every sample came with metadata listing a de-identified subject ID, COVID-19 status, age in years and sex. The repertoires were released in a freely available public database meant as a resource for research on the immune response to SARS-CoV-2.

Unmatched junction bases come to 7, with V trimmed by 6 bases and J by 2 bases. Its CDR3 holds 15 amino acids, cysteine through phenylalanine. The retained sequence is limited to the CDR3, 45 bases, with the frame set at the first base. CDR1 and CDR2, per the germline V gene, are MNHEY and SVGAGI. Broader findings and caveats from the paper: How much clinical and demographic metadata was included differed by source and by participant, and the metadata was provided uncurated.

The immunoSEQ Assay, a bias-controlled multiplex PCR, was used to amplify TCRbeta CDR3 regions from genomic DNA. The authors' analysis ran thus. Within the assay, amplification of reference gene primers was used to estimate how many nucleated cells each sample contained. Sequence reads were collapsed and filtered to measure the absolute abundance of every unique TCRbeta CDR3 rearrangement. For each sample, productive Simpson clonality was calculated as the square root of Simpson's diversity index over productive rearrangements. This immuneACCESS table, as held by TCRdb, lists in-frame sequences with V and J called but not all clones. Of the missing ones, under half trace to an unresolved V gene in checked studies; the others have no known cause. The V and J calls and the clone size are those of that table, but D and trimming were determined from the DNA. For this sample the table gives about 110,000 clones, of which roughly 79% were detected only once. The biggest ten clones account for roughly 10% of the sample.

The collaborating institutions used their own protocols to collect whole blood in K2EDTA tubes. Collaborator samples were shipped for TCRbeta analysis as frozen whole blood, isolated PBMCs, or DNA extracted from either sample type. Comments on this clone: Its binding antigen is unknown. No base quality values were provided; no much bigger clone lies one nucleotide off.

The rearranged segments are TRBV6-5 and TRBJ2-3, with TRBD2 matching 8 junction bases. Sequencing was done on a sample of peripheral blood. The receptor comes from an older woman with acute or convalescent COVID-19. CDR3 reads: CASSGGAGNTDTQYF. The nucleotides are TGTGCCAGCAGCGGGGGGGCGGGGAACACAGATACGCAGTATTTT.